This is a list of T cell receptor beta chains from one sample in a study of T-cell memory formation after mild COVID-19. Via MiXCR, TCRdb re-called the 5' RACE reads, giving one row per CDR3 protein. This table has around 440,000 distinct CDR3 sequences, roughly 18% appearing once. The sample comprised PBMCs or a T cell subset sorted from them (not recorded which). These receptors all stem from an adult woman who had mild COVID-19 (a few samples of this study predate the infection). Cell type and time point are not known. CDR3s include the opening cysteine and the closing phenylalanine or tryptophan. The order of the fields is V gene, D gene, J gene, clone size, CDR3 DNA, CDR3 protein. D genes are given only for firm matches. Size is omitted from some rows. Given values are once, few, many or a class for expanded clones.

>TRBV20-1|NA|TRBJ2-7|few
TGCAGTGCTAGAGTCACGAGGGACCCCTCCTACGAGCAGTACTTC
CSARVTRDPSYEQYF
>TRBV5-1|TRBD2|TRBJ2-1|NA
TGCGCCAGCAGCTTGGCCCCGGGGCGGGGGGGTGAGCAGTTCTTC
CASSLAPGRGGEQFF
>TRBV20-1|TRBD1|TRBJ2-5|few
TGCAGTGCTATACAGGGGAAGGGAGAGACCCAGTACTTC
CSAIQGKGETQYF
>TRBV7-9|TRBD2|TRBJ2-3|few
TGTGCCAGCAGCTTAGTACTAGCGGCAGATACGCAGTATTTT
CASSLVLAADTQYF
>TRBV9|TRBD1|TRBJ2-5|NA
TGTGCCAGCAGCGCCCGGGACAGGGGTTACCAAGAGACCCAGTACTTC
CASSARDRGYQETQYF
>TRBV24-1|NA|TRBJ2-1|NA
TGTGCCACCAGTGACTTAGGGATCGGTCGCTCCTACAATGAGCAGTTCTTC
CATSDLGIGRSYNEQFF
>TRBV6-5|NA|TRBJ1-2|NA
TGTGCCAGCAGTTATAGGGGGGGCGGCTATGGCTACACCTTC
CASSYRGGGYGYTF
>TRBV18|NA|TRBJ2-3|NA
TGTGCCAGCTCACCTACTCCGGTGACAGATACGCAGTATTTT
CASSPTPVTDTQYF
>TRBV3-1|NA|TRBJ1-5|few
TGTGCCAGCAGCCAGGGGGGTACTCAGCCCCAGCATTTT
CASSQGGTQPQHF
>TRBV7-3|NA|TRBJ2-2|NA
TGTGCCAGCGGCAGGGCCACCGGGGAGCTGTTTTTT
CASGRATGELFF
>TRBV6-2/TRBV6-3|NA|TRBJ2-7|NA
TGTGCCAGCAGTTTTATCCCCTCCAGGGGGGGAGCACACTACGAGCAGTACTTC
CASSFIPSRGGAHYEQYF
>TRBV7-8|NA|TRBJ1-5|NA
TGTGCCAGCAGCCGAGACAGAATGGGGGTCGACAATCAGCCCCAGCATTTT
CASSRDRMGVDNQPQHF
>TRBV7-3|NA|TRBJ2-3|NA
TGTGCCAGCAGTCTCGAATTCACAGATACGCAGTATTTT
CASSLEFTDTQYF
>TRBV7-8|NA|TRBJ2-2|few
TGTGCCAGCAGCTCATCCTCGACAGGAGAACACTTAACCGGGGAGCTGTTTTTT
CASSSSSTGEHLTGELFF
>TRBV24-1|TRBD1|TRBJ2-1|NA
TGTGCCACCAGTGATTTAGAGGTCGATCGACAGGGGGTTGGAAATGAGCAGTTCTTC
CATSDLEVDRQGVGNEQFF
>TRBV15|NA|TRBJ2-5|few
TGTGCCATCAGATTAGGGTCCCAAGAGACCCAGTACTTC
CAIRLGSQETQYF
>TRBV4-1|NA|TRBJ1-5|once
TGCGCCAGCAGCCAATTTTTCAGCCAGGATAGCAATCAGCCCCAGCATTTT
CASSQFFSQDSNQPQHF
>TRBV7-2|NA|TRBJ1-5|few
TGTGCCAGCAGCTTAGAATGGGGCCGAAATCAGCCCCAGCATTTT
CASSLEWGRNQPQHF
>TRBV2|NA|TRBJ2-5|NA
TGTGCCAGCAGTCTAGACAGGCAAGAGACCCAGTACTTC
CASSLDRQETQYF
>TRBV29-1|TRBD1|TRBJ2-1|few
TGCAGCGTTAAAGACAGGGCTAACTACAATGAGCAGTTCTTC
CSVKDRANYNEQFF
>TRBV5-1|NA|TRBJ1-1|few
TGCGCCAGCAGCCCTGGGGCCGCAGGGGCCACTGAAGCTTTCTTT
CASSPGAAGATEAFF
>TRBV20-1|NA|TRBJ2-1|few
TGCAGTGCTAGAGAGTGGGGGTCTGGGGATGAGCAGTTCTTC
CSAREWGSGDEQFF
>TRBV20-1|NA|TRBJ2-7|NA
TGCAGTGCTAGAGTAGATAGCTACGAGCAGTACTTC
CSARVDSYEQYF
>TRBV15|TRBD1|TRBJ1-5|NA
TGTGCCACCAGCAGAGACCAGGGGGCAGGCAATCAGCCCCAGCATTTT
CATSRDQGAGNQPQHF
>TRBV4-3|NA|TRBJ2-2|NA
TGCGCCAGCAGCTTCACTAGCACCTACACCGGGGAGCTGTTTTTT
CASSFTSTYTGELFF
>TRBV12-3/TRBV12-4|NA|TRBJ2-1|NA
TGTGCCAGCTTCGGTCCGGGGGGCCCCAATGAGCAGTTCTTC
CASFGPGGPNEQFF
>TRBV27|NA|TRBJ1-2|many
TGTGCCAGCAGTTTCCGGGGCTATAACTATGGCTACACCTTC
CASSFRGYNYGYTF
>TRBV10-3|NA|TRBJ2-2|few
TGTGCCATCAGCACAGGGACCGGGGAGCTGTTTTTT
CAISTGTGELFF
>TRBV5-8|TRBD1|TRBJ1-1|NA
TGTGCCAGCGGTTTTCCAGGGAGGGGGCTGAACACTGAAGCTTTCTTT
CASGFPGRGLNTEAFF
>TRBV12-3/TRBV12-4|NA|TRBJ1-5|NA
TGTGCCAGCAGGGCCCTCGGGGGCAATCAGCCCCAGCATTTT
CASRALGGNQPQHF
>TRBV5-1|TRBD2|TRBJ2-3|NA
TGCGCCAGCAGCTTGTCGGCTAGCGGGAGGGCCAATACGCAGTATTTT
CASSLSASGRANTQYF
>TRBV18|NA|TRBJ1-5|NA
TGTGCCAGCTCACCAAGACAGGGCAATCAGCCCCAGCATTTT
CASSPRQGNQPQHF
>TRBV11-1|NA|TRBJ2-7|NA
TGTGCCAGCAGCGTAGGTGGGCGGATCCTCTACGAGCAGTACTTC
CASSVGGRILYEQYF
>TRBV7-8|NA|TRBJ1-5|few
TGTGCCAGCAGCTTAGCTGAGGGCAACAATCAGCCCCAGCATTTT
CASSLAEGNNQPQHF
>TRBV4-3|TRBD2|TRBJ2-7|NA
TGCGCCAGCAGCCAAGATCTCCCACTAGCGGGACGCTGGATTTACGAGCAGTACTTC
CASSQDLPLAGRWIYEQYF
>TRBV18|TRBD1|TRBJ2-7|few
TGTGCCAGCTCACCACGGGACAGGGCGACCTACGAGCAGTACTTC
CASSPRDRATYEQYF
>TRBV7-3|NA|TRBJ2-3|NA
TGTGCCAGCAGCTCCAACGGGAGACTCACAGATACGCAGTATTTT
CASSSNGRLTDTQYF
>TRBV29-1|TRBD2|TRBJ2-1|many
TGCAGCGTCAGTAGCGGGGGGTACAATGAGCAGTTCTTC
CSVSSGGYNEQFF
>TRBV27|NA|TRBJ1-2|few
TGTGCCAGCAGTTTAGTCCAGGGAGAGGGCTACACCTTC
CASSLVQGEGYTF
>TRBV27|NA|TRBJ2-3|NA
TGTGCCAGCAGTGCACAGGACACAGATACGCAGTATTTT
CASSAQDTDTQYF
>TRBV6-1|NA|TRBJ2-2|NA
TGTGCCAGCAGTACCCTCTTGGGGCGCTACACCGGGGAGCTGTTTTTT
CASSTLLGRYTGELFF
>TRBV11-3|NA|TRBJ2-7|few
TGTGCCAGCAGCGCGAGAGGGGTGTCCTACGAGCAGTACTTC
CASSARGVSYEQYF
>TRBV10-3|TRBD1|TRBJ2-5|few
TGTGCCATCAGTGAGTCGGTTAGGGGGCCAGAGACCCAGTACTTC
CAISESVRGPETQYF
>TRBV10-3|NA|TRBJ1-1|few
TGTGCCATCAGGAGAGACGGGGTGAACACTGAAGCTTTCTTT
CAIRRDGVNTEAFF
>TRBV12-3/TRBV12-4|NA|TRBJ1-2|many
TGTGCCAGCAGTTTTAGCTATGGCTACACCTTC
CASSFSYGYTF
>TRBV7-2|TRBD1|TRBJ2-3|NA
TGTGCCAGCAGCTTAGGGGGGACAGGTCTGGCTACGCAGTATTTT
CASSLGGTGLATQYF
>TRBV15|TRBD2|TRBJ2-1|once
TGTGCCACCAGCTCCAGCGGGGGGGGGTACAATGAGCAGTTCTTC
CATSSSGGGYNEQFF
>TRBV9|TRBD2|TRBJ2-3|few
TGTGCCAGCAGCGTAGTGGGAGGGATCACCCCCGGCACAGATACGCAGTATTTT
CASSVVGGITPGTDTQYF
>TRBV19|NA|TRBJ2-7|few
TGTGCCAGTAGATCCCGGGGCTCCTACGAGCAGTACTTC
CASRSRGSYEQYF
>TRBV28|NA|TRBJ2-7|few
TGTGCCAGCAGTTTAAGGGCCGGGGGGCAGTACTTC
CASSLRAGGQYF
>TRBV19|TRBD1|TRBJ1-1|NA
TGTGCCAGTATTCTCACAGGGGGGAACACTGAAGCTTTCTTT
CASILTGGNTEAFF
>TRBV12-3/TRBV12-4|TRBD1|TRBJ2-7|few
TGTGCCAGCAGCCGACAGGGGAAGTACGAGCAGTACTTC
CASSRQGKYEQYF
>TRBV29-1|NA|TRBJ2-1|NA
TGCAGCGTTGTCCAGCCCCCCTACAATGAGCAGTTCTTC
CSVVQPPYNEQFF
>TRBV15|NA|TRBJ1-2|NA
TGTGCCACCAGCAGAAACTCCCCGGGGCAGACCCTAGGCTACACCTTC
CATSRNSPGQTLGYTF
>TRBV7-6|TRBD2|TRBJ2-1|few
TGTGCCAGCAGTCCCGGACTAGCGGGGGGGCTCAATGAGCAGTTCTTC
CASSPGLAGGLNEQFF
>TRBV7-9|NA|TRBJ1-5|many
TGTGCCAGCAGCTTAGGAGGGGTCGGCAATCAGCCCCAGCATTTT
CASSLGGVGNQPQHF